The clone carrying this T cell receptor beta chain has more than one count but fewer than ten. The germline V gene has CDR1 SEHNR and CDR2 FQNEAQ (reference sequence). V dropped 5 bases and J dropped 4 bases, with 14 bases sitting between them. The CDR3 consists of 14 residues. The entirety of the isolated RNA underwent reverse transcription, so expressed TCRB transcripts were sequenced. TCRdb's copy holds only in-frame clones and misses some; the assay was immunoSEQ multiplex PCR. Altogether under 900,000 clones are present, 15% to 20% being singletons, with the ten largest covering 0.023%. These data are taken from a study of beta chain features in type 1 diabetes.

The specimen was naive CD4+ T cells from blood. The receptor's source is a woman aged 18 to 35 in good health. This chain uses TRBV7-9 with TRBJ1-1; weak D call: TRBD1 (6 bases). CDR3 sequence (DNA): TGTGCCAGCAGCATAACACAGGGCCCCACTGAAGCTTTCTTT. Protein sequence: CASSITQGPTEAFF. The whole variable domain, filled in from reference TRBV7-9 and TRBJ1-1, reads DTGVSQNPRHKITKRGQNVTFRCDPISEHNRLYWYRQTLGQGPEFLTYFQNEAQLEKSRLLSDRFSAERPKGSFSTLEIQRTEQGDSAMYLCASSITQGPTEAFFGQGTRLTVV.